Following are 8 T cell receptor beta chains from one sample sequenced in a study of T-cell reconstitution after alpha-beta-depleted transplantation in children. A library of TCRbeta sequences, prepared with unique molecular identifiers, was generated. TCRdb independently ran MiXCR on the PCR reads; one entry per CDR3 protein. This sample has approximately 50,000 distinct CDR3 sequences, with roughly half found just once. Source: peripheral blood, taken before TCRalphabeta/CD19-depleted stem cell transplant. The source of these receptors is a boy under three years old with SCID, due to receive a stem cell transplant.

This clonotype occurred a few times. The chain couples TRBV27 to TRBJ1-5; D unclear. Deletions cut 4 bases from V and 0 bases from J, with 7 bases between. Germline V gene data show CDR1 as MNHEY and CDR2 as SMNVEV (reference sequence). This CDR3 is 14 amino acids long. In nucleotides, the CDR3 is TGTGCCAGCAGTTATAGCAGTAGCAATCAGCCCCAGCATTTT. It translates to CASSYSSSNQPQHF.

This clonotype has just a few counts. The rearrangement joins TRBV6-4 to TRBJ2-2; the D call may be TRBD1 or TRBD2 (6 bases each). The germline CDR1 and CDR2 sequences are MRHNA and SNTAGT. The CDR3 has 14 residues. Trimming pared 6 bases from V and 1 base from J, leaving 9 bases between. Written as DNA, the CDR3 is TGTGCCAGCAGCGCGGGACAGAACACCGGGGAGCTGTTTTTT. Residues: CASSAGQNTGELFF.

The chain couples TRBV9 to TRBJ2-3, with D possibly TRBD2 on 6 matching bases. The V and J ends lost 0 bases and 2 bases respectively, with 10 bases between them. Per germline, CDR1 SGDLS and CDR2 YYNGEE. There are 15 residues in the CDR3. DNA for the CDR3: TGTGCCAGCAGCGTAGAGGGACTGCCCACAGATACGCAGTATTTT. Encoded protein: CASSVEGLPTDTQYF. Filled out from reference TRBV9 and TRBJ2-3, the complete variable domain reads DSGVTQTPKHLITATGQRVTLRCSPRSGDLSVYWYQQSLDQGLQFLIQYYNGEERAKGNILERFSAQQFPDLHSELNLSSLELGDSALYFCASSVEGLPTDTQYFGPGTRLTVL.

CDR3 in DNA: TGTGCCAGCAGCCGCGGGGGATCCACAGATACGCAGTATTTT. Translation gives CASSRGGSTDTQYF. The genes are TRBV14 and TRBJ2-3, with TRBD2 identical over 7 bases. Per germline, CDR1 SGHDN and CDR2 FVKESK. The V segment lost 4 bases and the J segment 2 bases; nucleotides outside the gene matches: 3. CDR3 length: 14 amino acids.

The rearrangement links TRBV20-1 to TRBJ2-1; D unclear. The CDR3 spans 16 residues. Germline V gene sequence: CDR1 DFQATT, CDR2 SNEGSKA (reference sequence). Trimming pared 3 bases from V and 6 bases from J, leaving 21 bases between. CDR3 protein: CSASEAAASGANEQFF. CDR3 nucleotides: TGCAGTGCTAGCGAGGCCGCCGCTTCAGGAGCCAATGAGCAGTTCTTC.

The genes are TRBV20-1 and TRBJ1-1, with D hard to call. The CDR3 totals 14 residues. Germline values: CDR1 DFQATT, CDR2 SNEGSKA (reference sequence). The ends were cut back, 1 base at V and 3 bases at J, with 12 bases in the middle. Written as DNA, the CDR3 is TGCAGTGCTAGAGTTCCGGGGTCGGACACTGAAGCTTTCTTT. Its translation: CSARVPGSDTEAFF.

This chain joins TRBV7-3 and TRBJ2-7; 7 bases are a match to TRBD1. Germline CDR1 is SGHTA and CDR2 is FQGTGA. The CDR3 contains 14 residues. The ends lost 5 bases at V and 3 bases at J; junction bases unmatched: 7. The CDR3 loop is CASSAQGGDYEQYF. DNA of the CDR3: TGTGCCAGCAGCGCCCAAGGGGGCGACTACGAGCAGTACTTC.

The J gene is TRBJ1-1, the V gene TRBV12-3 or TRBV12-4; 8 nucleotides align to TRBD1. J was trimmed by 5 bases and V by 5 bases; bases with no gene match: 10. The length of the CDR3 is 15 residues. Here the CDR3 reads CASSRTGRMSTEAFF. The CDR3 nucleotides read TGTGCCAGCAGTCGGACAGGGCGAATGAGTACTGAAGCTTTCTTT.